These 27 T cell receptor beta chains originate from one sample sequenced in a study of OX40 agonist ivuxolimab in advanced cancers. Sequenced by immunoSEQ multiplex PCR; TCRdb stores in-frame clones only, minus some. The top ten hold more than 7.5% of the sample, which has roughly 76,000 clones, roughly 90% seen once. The starting material was CD4+ or CD8+ T cells sorted from blood, obtained in a trial of the OX40 agonist ivuxolimab. These receptors all come from an adult with an advanced solid tumor such as melanoma, head and neck, liver or kidney cancer.

The CDR3 sequence: CASSQDPAGPSYNSPLHF. Written as DNA, the CDR3 is TGTGCCAGCAGCCAAGATCCGGCAGGGCCCTCCTATAATTCACCCCTCCACTTT. The rearrangement joins TRBV14 to TRBJ1-6; perhaps TRBD1 as D (5 bases). Germline V gene sequence: CDR1 SGHDN, CDR2 FVKESK. The CDR3 extends over 18 amino acids. The germline V and J ends were trimmed by 0 bases and 0 bases, with 12 bases remaining between them.

This clone was recorded once. CDR3: CASIIDYSGGYTGELFF. The CDR3, as DNA: TGTGCCAGCATCATAGATTATAGCGGGGGGTACACCGGGGAGCTGTTTTTT. The chain has TRBV7-8 and TRBJ2-2; 10 positions match TRBD2. The CDR3 length is 17 residues. V shed 7 bases and J 3 bases; nucleotides not matched to a gene: 11. Germline loops: CDR1 SGHVS, CDR2 FQNEAQ.

The sample holds one count of this clone. This rearrangement joins TRBV7-9 to TRBJ1-1, with D possibly TRBD1 on 5 matching bases. The germline V and J ends were trimmed by 4 bases and 4 bases, with 13 bases remaining between them. CDR3 length equals 14 residues. Germline V lookup: CDR1 SEHNR, CDR2 FQNEAQ (reference sequence). CDR3 sequence reads: CASSSPGEITEAFF. In nucleotides, the CDR3 is TGTGCCAGCAGCTCCCCGGGGGAGATCACTGAAGCTTTCTTT. Full variable domain (missing parts from reference TRBV7-9 and TRBJ1-1): DTGVSQNPRHKITKRGQNVTFRCDPISEHNRLYWYRQTLGQGPEFLTYFQNEAQLEKSRLLSDRFSAERPKGSFSTLEIQRTEQGDSAMYLCASSSPGEITEAFFGQGTRLTVV.

The rearrangement joins TRBV7-9 to TRBJ1-1; 7 nucleotides match TRBD1. The germline gives CDR1 SEHNR, CDR2 FQNEAQ (reference sequence). After removal of 5 bases from V and 8 bases from J, the junction contained 5 bases not matched to a gene. This CDR3 spans 12 amino acids. The DNA of the CDR3 is TGTGCCAGCAGCCCGACGGACAGGGAAGCTTTCTTT. This sequence encodes CASSPTDREAFF.

The table lists this clone with a count of one. This chain joins TRBV4-1 and TRBJ2-1, with D unresolved. V was shortened by 0 bases and J by 12 bases, with 21 bases between the two germline ends. The CDR3 is made up of 16 amino acids. The germline V gene has CDR1 MGHRA and CDR2 YSYEKL. In DNA form, the CDR3 reads TGCGCCAGCAGCCAAGAGTACCAGGACCCGCTGATGGGGCAGTTCTTC. It encodes CASSQEYQDPLMGQFF.

This clone was seen a single time. The V and J genes are TRBV9 and TRBJ1-6; D is possibly TRBD1 (6 bases). CDR1 and CDR2 (germline): SGDLS, YYNGEE. The CDR3 has 15 residues. The V gene lost 0 bases and the J gene lost 5 bases, with 9 bases spanning the gap. The CDR3 loop reads CASSVGGRNNSPLHF. CDR3 sequence (DNA): TGTGCCAGCAGCGTAGGGGGGCGGAATAATTCACCCCTCCACTTT.

The rearrangement links TRBV5-4 to TRBJ2-2; D is possibly TRBD2 (7 bases). Germline V gene sequence: CDR1 SGHNT, CDR2 YYREEE (reference sequence). V lost 1 base to trimming and J lost 5 bases, with 15 bases between them. The CDR3 runs 16 residues. CDR3 region: CASSLPLGGRTGELFF. The CDR3, as DNA: TGTGCCAGCAGCTTGCCCCTCGGGGGGCGGACCGGGGAGCTGTTTTTT. Using reference TRBV5-4 and TRBJ2-2 for the parts outside the CDR3, the full variable domain is ETGVTQSPTHLIKTRGQQVTLRCSSQSGHNTVSWYQQALGQGPQFIFQYYREEENGRGNFPPRFSGLQFPNYSSELNVNALELDDSALYLCASSLPLGGRTGELFFGEGSRLTVL.

V is TRBV19 and J is TRBJ1-2; no reliable D call. V gave up 1 base and J gave up 1 base, with 7 bases separating them. The germline V gene encodes CDR1 LNHDA and CDR2 SQIVND (reference sequence). This CDR3 contains 14 residues. The CDR3 DNA sequence: TGTGCCAGTAGTATAGGTCCGCTTAACTATGGCTACACCTTC. This sequence encodes CASSIGPLNYGYTF.

The V call is TRBV7-9, the J call TRBJ2-7; 11 nucleotides match TRBD2. Trimming removed 5 bases from V and 0 bases from J; junction bases left unmatched: 3. CDR1 and CDR2 from the germline V gene are SEHNR and FQNEAQ (reference sequence). The CDR3 is 15 residues long. The CDR3 loop is CASSISGGVSYEQYF. The CDR3 nucleotides read TGTGCCAGCAGCATTAGCGGGGGGGTCTCCTACGAGCAGTACTTC.

This chain connects TRBV29-1 to TRBJ2-3, with 7 bases matching TRBD1. The CDR3 length is 13 residues. V was clipped by 5 bases and J by 5 bases; unmatched bases: 7. Germline V lookup: CDR1 SQVTM, CDR2 ANQGSEA. The CDR3 nucleotides read TGCAGCGTTTCAGGGGGTTTCGGAGATACGCAGTATTTT. It encodes CSVSGGFGDTQYF.

The rearrangement joins TRBV7-9 to TRBJ1-2, with TRBD1 matching over 7 bases. This CDR3 is built from 14 residues. The J segment lost 4 bases and the V segment lost 1 base, leaving 3 bases of the junction unmatched. Germline values: CDR1 SEHNR, CDR2 FQNEAQ (reference sequence). The CDR3 region is CASSLGDSLYGYTF. The CDR3 nucleotides read TGTGCCAGCAGCTTAGGGGACAGCCTCTATGGCTACACCTTC.

V gene TRBV14 combines with J gene TRBJ1-2; no clear D gene. Germline lookup yields CDR1 SGHDN and CDR2 FVKESK. This CDR3 spans 16 amino acids. The V end lost 0 bases, the J end lost 4 bases, and 15 bases lay between the germline ends. CDR3 nucleotides: TGTGCCAGCAGCCAAGATTGGGTTGGCGGCATCTATGGCTACACCTTC. It codes for CASSQDWVGGIYGYTF.

This chain joins TRBV18 and TRBJ2-7; 11 nucleotides align to TRBD1. The CDR3 runs to 16 residues. After removal of 2 bases from V and 2 bases from J, the junction contained 5 bases not matched to a gene. CDR1 and CDR2 from the germline V gene are KGHSH and LQKENI. The CDR3 nucleotides are TGTGCCAGCTCACCAGGACAGGGGGCTGCGGCCTACGAGCAGTACTTC. Protein sequence: CASSPGQGAAAYEQYF.

The chain joins TRBV29-1 to TRBJ1-2; D is unresolved. CDR1 and CDR2 from the germline V gene are SQVTM and ANQGSEA. The ends were cut back, 5 bases at V and 6 bases at J, with 10 bases in the middle. This CDR3 contains 11 residues. Here the CDR3 reads CSVWREHGYTF. Here the CDR3 DNA reads TGCAGCGTTTGGAGGGAGCATGGCTACACCTTC.

The V call is TRBV9, the J call TRBJ2-1; perhaps TRBD2 as D (6 bases). This CDR3 is 15 amino acids long. Trimming removed 1 base at V and 5 bases at J, with 13 bases between. Germline-derived CDR1 and CDR2 are SGDLS and YYNGEE. The CDR3 sequence is CASSVSGTVHNEQFF. Here the CDR3 DNA reads TGTGCCAGCAGCGTATCCGGGACTGTACACAATGAGCAGTTCTTC.

The chain joins TRBV6-5 to TRBJ1-2; D gene unclear. Germline CDR1 reads MNHEY; CDR2 reads SVGAGI. The V end was cut by 5 bases, the J end by 8 bases, with 12 bases between. The CDR3 totals 12 residues. The CDR3 region is CASSPGSLGYTF. CDR3 bases: TGTGCCAGCAGTCCAGGTTCCCTAGGCTACACCTTC.

V usage is TRBV7-9 and J usage is TRBJ2-7, with D uncertain. Germline CDR1 reads SEHNR; CDR2 reads FQNEAQ (reference sequence). The CDR3 covers 14 residues. V lost 2 bases and J lost 2, with 10 bases in between. For the CDR3, the DNA is TGTGCCAGCAGCTTACCGTCTAGGCCCTACGAGCAGTACTTC. This codes for CASSLPSRPYEQYF.

The chain uses TRBV27 and TRBJ2-7; 10 positions agree with TRBD2. Germline CDR1 is MNHEY and CDR2 is SMNVEV (reference sequence). V was clipped by 5 bases and J by 2 bases; unmatched bases: 6. The CDR3 is 15 amino acids. This CDR3 is CASSLNSGGPYEQYF. The CDR3 DNA sequence: TGTGCCAGCAGTCTGAATAGCGGGGGGCCCTACGAGCAGTACTTC.

The rearrangement joins TRBV9 to TRBJ2-5; no reliable D call. The CDR3 has 14 residues. Per germline, CDR1 SGDLS and CDR2 YYNGEE. Trimming removed 2 bases from V and 3 bases from J, with 11 bases in between. CDR3 sequence reads: CASSVVGWEETQYF. CDR3 nucleotides: TGTGCCAGCAGCGTCGTGGGGTGGGAAGAGACCCAGTACTTC.

The chain employs TRBV4-2 and TRBJ2-5, with 10 nucleotides matching TRBD1. The J call could be wrong; TRBJ2-7 is a better fit for the DNA end. Germline CDR1 is LGHNA and CDR2 is YNFKEQ. The CDR3 is 16 residues long. CDR3 nucleotides: TGTGCCAGCAGCGCCCCGGGACAGGGGCTCCAATACGAGCAGTACTTC. Translating it yields CASSAPGQGLQYEQYF.

This clone was observed once. The chain couples TRBV4-1 to TRBJ2-2; the match to TRBD2 covers 7 bases. V shed 1 base, J shed 6 bases, and the junction held 11 bases outside the gene matches. CDR3 size: 17 residues. CDR1 MGHRA and CDR2 YSYEKL come from the germline V gene. The CDR3: CASSQGWLAAGAGELFF. The CDR3 DNA sequence: TGCGCCAGCAGCCAAGGGTGGCTAGCGGCTGGTGCCGGGGAGCTGTTTTTT.

The CDR3 spells CASSVVTLSTDTQYF. CDR3 in DNA: TGTGCCAGCAGCGTAGTAACTTTAAGCACAGATACGCAGTATTTT. This chain uses TRBV9 with TRBJ2-3; no definite D call. Germline assignment: CDR1 SGDLS and CDR2 YYNGEE. V lost 0 bases, J lost 0 bases, and 8 bases lay in between. The CDR3 covers 15 residues.

J is TRBJ2-1 and V is TRBV2; TRBD1 might be the D (6 bases). Per the germline V gene, CDR1 is SNHLY and CDR2 is FYNNEI. Trimming took off 8 bases at V and 4 bases at J, with 15 bases between the two ends. The CDR3 runs to 14 residues. This chain's CDR3 is CASALYRVYNEQFF. In DNA form, the CDR3 reads TGTGCCAGCGCGCTGTACAGGGTTTACAATGAGCAGTTCTTC.

The rearrangement links TRBV6-6 to TRBJ1-2; D perhaps matches TRBD1 (5 bases). V was cut by 0 bases and J by 6 bases, with 11 bases left in between. CDR1 MNHNY and CDR2 SVGAGI come from the germline V gene (reference sequence). There are 14 residues in the CDR3. The CDR3 DNA follows: TGTGCCAGCAGTTACTCGGAGGGGCTGGATGGCTACACCTTC. The encoded protein is CASSYSEGLDGYTF.

CDR3 residues: CASSSTGLNTGELFF. For the CDR3, the DNA is TGTGCCAGCAGTTCTACAGGATTGAACACCGGGGAGCTGTTTTTT. The chain is built from TRBV6-1 and TRBJ2-2, with a possible D match to TRBD1 (5 bases). In germline, CDR1 is MNHNS, CDR2 SASEGT. The CDR3 loop spans 15 amino acids. Trimming shortened V by 5 bases and J by 1 base, and 11 bases separated the two germline ends.

CDR3 in amino acids: CASSPPAAGDLNTGELFF. The CDR3 DNA reads TGTGCCAGCAGCCCCCCCGCGGCGGGGGACCTGAATACCGGGGAGCTGTTTTTT. The chain employs TRBV7-2 and TRBJ2-2, with 7 bases that match TRBD2. The CDR3 has 18 residues. CDR1 and CDR2 (germline): SGHTA, FQGNSA. V shed 5 bases, J shed 5 bases, and the junction held 17 bases outside the gene matches.

V is TRBV5-6 and J is TRBJ2-2; D not certain. Trimming pared 2 bases from V and 5 bases from J, leaving 13 bases between. Germline CDR1 and CDR2: SGHDT and YYEEEE. The CDR3 covers 15 residues. CDR3 amino acids: CASSLLVSATGELFF. CDR3 nucleotide sequence: TGTGCCAGCAGCTTACTTGTGTCGGCAACCGGGGAGCTGTTTTTT.